These 10 T cell receptor beta chains came from one sample sequenced in a study of blood T cell repertoires in COVID-19 (dated by TCRdb to 2020 to 2022). Libraries were constructed by the immunoSEQ multiplex PCR assay. This immuneACCESS table, as held by TCRdb, lists in-frame sequences with V and J called but not all clones. Of the missing ones, under half trace to an unresolved V gene in checked studies; the others have no known cause. Across this sample there are about 93,000 clones, with roughly 85% seen only once. Under 20% of the sample lies in the top ten. Sequenced: peripheral blood. These receptor sequences come from a human donor in a cohort sampled during active COVID-19.

This chain connects TRBV7-8 to TRBJ2-2, with D possibly TRBD1 on 5 matching bases. Germline V gives CDR1 SGHVS, CDR2 FQNEAQ. The CDR3 runs to 14 residues. V shed 5 bases and J shed 6 bases, with 13 bases lying between them. This chain's CDR3 is CASSPGLGPGELFF. The CDR3 bases are TGTGCCAGCAGCCCCGGGCTGGGGCCCGGGGAGCTGTTTTTT.

This sequence joins TRBV7-3 and TRBJ2-1; 9 nucleotides agree with TRBD2. Germline V CDR1 and CDR2: SGHTA, FQGTGA. The CDR3 length is 16 residues. The V and J ends lost 2 bases and 4 bases, in that order; junction bases with no gene match: 6. Here the CDR3 reads CASSLVGTSTYNEQFF. In nucleotides, the CDR3 is TGTGCCAGCAGCTTAGTAGGGACTAGCACGTACAATGAGCAGTTCTTC. The variable domain in full, completed from reference TRBV7-3 and TRBJ2-1, reads GAGVSQTPSNKVTEKGKYVELRCDPISGHTALYWYRQSLGQGPEFLIYFQGTGAADDSGLPNDRFFAVRPEGSVSTLKIQRTERGDSAVYLCASSLVGTSTYNEQFFGPGTRLTVL.

V and J are TRBV28 and TRBJ1-5; D is uncertain. The V end was cut by 2 bases, the J end by 6 bases, with 11 bases between. The CDR3 is made up of 14 amino acids. Per germline, CDR1 MDHEN and CDR2 SYDVKM. The CDR3 is CASSLTSGTQPQHF. In DNA form, the CDR3 reads TGTGCCAGCAGTTTAACGTCGGGAACTCAGCCCCAGCATTTT. The full variable domain, with the rest looked up from reference TRBV28 and TRBJ1-5, is DVKVTQSSRYLVKRTGEKVFLECVQDMDHENMFWYRQDPGLGLRLIYFSYDVKMKEKGDIPEGYSVSREKKERFSLILESASTNQTSMYLCASSLTSGTQPQHFGDGTRLSIL.

The V and J genes are TRBV5-1 and TRBJ2-7; the D is unclear. CDR1 is SGHRS and CDR2 is YFSETQ in the germline V gene. The V gene lost 0 bases and the J gene lost 4 bases, with 8 bases spanning the gap. This CDR3 has 13 amino acids. CDR3: CASSLGLPYEQYF. The CDR3 DNA reads as TGCGCCAGCAGCTTGGGGCTGCCATACGAGCAGTACTTC.

The chain uses TRBV5-1 and TRBJ2-2; 7 nucleotides line up with TRBD1. The length of the CDR3 is 13 residues. Losses at the gene ends were 2 bases for V and 7 bases for J; bases not matched to a gene: 2. Germline V gives CDR1 SGHRS, CDR2 YFSETQ. CDR3 coding DNA: TGCGCCAGCAGCTTTGACAGGGTCGGGGAGCTGTTTTTT. It codes for CASSFDRVGELFF.

The chain joins TRBV7-9 to TRBJ1-4, with 7 nucleotides matching TRBD1. Germline trimming cut 5 bases from V and 8 bases from J; bases unmatched to any gene: 11. This CDR3 is built from 15 residues. Germline loops: CDR1 SEHNR, CDR2 FQNEAQ (reference sequence). Written as DNA, the CDR3 is TGTGCCAGCAGCGCACAGGGGACGGTAGAAGAAAAACTGTTTTTT. Translation: CASSAQGTVEEKLFF.

This chain links TRBV7-6 with TRBJ2-7; 11 bases match TRBD2. The CDR3 length is 19 residues. CDR1 and CDR2 from the germline V gene are SGHVS and FNYEAQ. V lost 5 bases and J lost 3; bases outside the gene matches: 18. The CDR3 spells CASSPRVPTSGTGIYEQYF. DNA for the CDR3: TGTGCCAGCAGCCCGAGAGTCCCGACTAGCGGGACAGGGATCTACGAGCAGTACTTC.

This clone has more than one count but fewer than ten. This sequence joins TRBV7-2 and TRBJ2-2; D call uncertain. The CDR3 runs 15 residues. Germline CDR1 reads SGHTA; CDR2 reads FQGNSA. The germline V and J ends were trimmed by 3 bases and 4 bases, with 12 bases remaining between them. CDR3 region: CASSFVILPTGELFF. In nucleotides, the CDR3 is TGTGCCAGCAGCTTTGTAATCCTCCCCACCGGGGAGCTGTTTTTT.

This clone appeared many times. The chain carries TRBV3-1 (or the pseudogene TRBV3-2) and TRBJ2-1, with a possible D match to TRBD2 (5 bases). The CDR3 spans 12 residues. The V end lost 4 bases, the J end lost 7 bases, and 8 bases lay between the germline ends. Per the germline V gene, CDR1 is LGHDT and CDR2 is YNNKEL (reference sequence). The CDR3 sequence is CASSPRDNEQFF. CDR3 DNA: TGTGCCAGCAGCCCCCGGGATAATGAGCAGTTCTTC.

The rearrangement links TRBV2 to TRBJ1-5; D may be TRBD1 (6 bases). Germline V gene sequence: CDR1 SNHLY, CDR2 FYNNEI. This CDR3 contains 14 residues. V was pared by 7 bases and J by 7 bases, with 17 bases between. CDR3 sequence reads: CASNRRGSEQPQHF. In nucleotides, the CDR3 is TGTGCCAGCAACCGCAGGGGAAGCGAACAGCCCCAGCATTTT.